One T cell receptor (beta chain) is described in this entry. Its antigen is still unknown. The entry originates in a study of cytomegalovirus exposure and HLA in healthy donors (TCRdb year 2017). About the full investigation: According to an earlier analysis of several hundred of the donors, about 179 million T cells yielded 117 million unique TCR beta sequences and about 300 Gb of sequence data. HLA typing included class I and class II loci at four-digit resolution. An early release covering roughly 600 HLA-typed donors comprised about 310 gigabases of sequencing data and approximately 80 million unique TCR sequences. The study aimed to test whether cataloging public T cell receptors could reveal signatures of past pathogen exposure. The study combined high-throughput TCR immunosequencing, statistical association of individual TCRs with disease status, and machine learning to predict cytomegalovirus infection status. All discovery cohort repertoires had been generated on a single sequencing platform. Among the roughly 400 genotyped donors, around 79% belonged to the genetic ancestry cluster associated with self-reported Caucasian donors. Typing coverage differed by locus: A, B, C, DRB1 and DQB1 were typed in about 629-640 donors, DQA1 in 500 to 550, DPA1 in nearly 610, and DPB1 in about 450. Donor age, sex, ethnicity and CMV serostatus were collected together with the repertoire data. The study used immunosequencing to profile the T cell repertoires of hundreds of subjects and linked those repertoires to cytomegalovirus serostatus. Rather than drawing on any new phenotypic data, the later analysis identified candidate immune exposures from TCR beta sequences and the way those sequences occurred across donors. A separate validation cohort of approximately 130 different subjects was used in addition to the 666-subject first cohort. Roughly five DR-DQ haplotypes were handled as single units for association and clustering because linkage in the cohort was strong. In a later genetic analysis, genome-wide SNP genotypes for 398 of the 666 donors were used, and that subset was treated as a discovery cohort. In an earlier analysis of 500 to 650 of the donors, high-throughput TCR beta sequencing was used to judge whether each TCR beta V gene segment behaved as functional or pseudogenic. To study patterns of TCR occurrence, a later analysis re-analyzed previously published TCR beta repertoires from around 660 donors and added high-resolution HLA genotyping. Across 300 to 400 genotyped donors of the cohort, an average of about 240,000 unique TCR beta nucleotide sequences per donor were sequenced, and approximately 17% of those sequences were non-productive. What the work shows at the level of the full study, not this receptor alone: In a later analysis, the rate of TCR association differed among HLA loci, with DRB1 alleles having the most associated TCRs and HLA-C alleles having the fewest. In a later analysis, HLA-associated TCR beta chains showed more clonal expansion and lower generation probabilities than non-associated chains that were equally common. A further reported finding was that TCR beta sequences accurately predicted the HLA-A and HLA-B alleles for most subjects in the first cohort. In both the original and validation cohorts, the classifier was reported to diagnose cytomegalovirus status with high specificity and sensitivity. Some IMGT-functional V segments, including TRBV6-2 and TRBV6-3, could not be told apart with the 87-base-pair reads, so those segments were excluded. While some public TCRs were present in many individuals, most TCR sequences turned up only very rarely across donors. The study gave a list of some 150 TCR beta chains associated with cytomegalovirus. Some 15 rarely observed V segments, including chromosome 9 orphons, were excluded from the earlier analysis of almost 600 of the donors because counts were too low. A later genetic analysis reported fewer N-insertions in productive TCRs among donors in an Asian-associated ancestry cluster than the roughly 640-donor mean. In a later analysis, most CMV-associated TCR beta chains were found to appear HLA-restricted, with HLA associations seemingly driven largely by CMV exposure. Immune exposure information for the cohort was limited to CMV serostatus. In vitro tests confirmed that a few of the cytomegalovirus-associated TCR beta chains recognize cytomegalovirus antigens. Correlated functional status among segregating V segments might reflect linkage disequilibrium, but an unknown experimental factor could not be ruled out. A later genetic analysis associated a missense DCLRE1C variant with V-gene and J-gene trimming of TCR beta chains, and an independent cohort replicated the association. Presence/absence analyses assumed roughly uniform sequencing depth across donors, an assumption that may not hold. A cluster of highly shared sequence variants was judged likely to represent a technical artifact of the sequencing pipeline. In this cohort, only TCR beta chains were sequenced, and detectable features were limited by the absence of alpha or paired-chain data. The authors suggested that the approach could potentially be generalized to other disease states and immunological phenotypes. According to a later analysis, parvovirus B19, influenza, CMV and Epstein-Barr virus appeared linked to several top co-occurrence clusters. In an earlier analysis of some 500 of the donors, most TCR beta V segments were observed in productive rearrangements about 90% or about 30% of the time, broadly matching IMGT annotations. At a false discovery rate of 0.05, a later analysis linked 16,951 TCR beta sequences to specific HLA alleles. HLA typing was unavailable for some donors at each locus, so association tests used only the typed subset. Assigning TCR associations to individual alleles was difficult when HLA alleles, especially DR and DQ, strongly co-occurred.

Library prep was done by the immunoSEQ multiplex PCR assay. For the multiplex PCR, a mixture combining 60 forward primers for TCR Vbeta segments and 13 reverse primers for TCR Jbeta segments was used. Amplification of the CDR3 region of rearranged TCR beta genes was performed with a multiplex PCR assay on genomic DNA. Amplified TCR beta libraries were sequenced as 87-base-pair reads on the Illumina HiSeq System. The study's own analysis went as follows. A later analysis counted tens of millions of unique TCR beta chains across the 666 repertoires, and 10 million to 11 million of these chains were shared by at least two donors. A nearest-neighbor algorithm error-corrected the raw reads and collapsed the reads into unique sequences, merging closely related sequences to remove PCR and sequencing errors. CDR3 sequences were aligned to IMGT reference sequences to assign V, D and J gene segments. For a sequence to be retained, a match of at least six nucleotides to both a V gene segment and a J gene segment was required. Rearrangements were classified as productive when the CDR3 lacked stop codons and remained in frame with V and J, and all other rearrangements were classified as non-productive. CDR3 was defined according to IMGT convention as the region running from the second conserved V-encoded cysteine to the conserved J-encoded phenylalanine. In an earlier analysis of some 550 of the donors, sequences lacking an unambiguous match to a single V gene segment were excluded. In an earlier analysis of roughly 500 of the donors, V segments were called functional above 56.7% productive rearrangements and were called segregating when the between-donor standard deviation exceeded 5%. A statistical classification framework was built to diagnose cytomegalovirus status from the catalog of TCR beta chain sequences. In a later analysis, V and J genes were assigned by comparing TCR nucleotide sequences against IMGT/GENE-DB human TR gene sequences. In a later analysis, CDR3 sequences and most-parsimonious VDJ recombination scenarios were assigned using the TCRdist pipeline. In a later analysis, each TCR beta chain was defined by its CDR3 amino acid sequence together with its V-gene family, and reads without a unique V-gene family were excluded. In a later analysis, approximately 590 highly shared, low-generation-probability nucleotide sequences were removed to address suspected cross-contamination and a sequencing artifact. In a later analysis, a clonal expansion index was calculated for each public chain from normalized within-repertoire ranks of inferred template counts. Generation probabilities in a later analysis came from a VDJ recombination model fitted to out-of-frame rearrangements, and those results were checked against IGoR. In a later analysis, hypergeometric tests were used to score TCR-TCR, TCR-HLA and TCR-CMV co-occurrence, with a repertoire-size bias correction applied to TCR pairs. A later analysis estimated false discovery rates by permuting HLA or CMV assignments 20 times. In a later analysis, co-occurring TCRs were grouped using DBSCAN, and TCRdist sequence similarity was added for clustering within HLA-allele-positive subsets. For co-occurrence clustering, repertoires with fewer than 30,000 or more than 120,000 public chains were excluded, along with a handful of repertoires with anomalous nucleotide sharing. In TCRdb, the immuneACCESS table is reduced to in-frame sequences with V and J assigned. These tables do not hold every clone; where another copy was compared, an unresolved V gene accounts for under half, and the others remain unexplained. V and J calls and clone size come straight from that table; D and trimming were deduced from the DNA. This sample's table contains tens of thousands of clones. The top ten clonotypes cover about 1.2% of the sample.

Relative to germline, V is missing 5 bases and J is missing 2 bases, with 9 bases of the junction outside any gene match. Reading from cysteine to phenylalanine, the CDR3 counts 16 amino acids. The entry retains the CDR3 DNA only, 48 bases that are in frame from base 1. CDR1 KGHSH and CDR2 LQKENI were looked up in the germline V gene. The cohort comprised 666 healthy bone marrow donors. Cohort members were all nominally healthy when sampled, although unrecorded immune exposures were likely present. The donor tested CMV seronegative and was one of the 352 seronegative cohort members. Every donor gave a peripheral blood sample, and the peripheral blood mononuclear cells from that sample were used for TCR beta sequencing. The Qiagen DNeasy Blood Extraction Kit was used to extract genomic DNA from the blood cell samples.

This TCR was sampled from a woman aged 40 to 50 in good health and CMV-seronegative. The sequence joins TRBV18 to TRBJ2-1, with 7 middle bases fitting TRBD1. Material for sequencing was PBMCs. The nucleotide sequence reads as follows: TGTGCCAGCTCATCGGACCAGGGGGAGACCTACAATGAGCAGTTCTTC. Protein translation: CASSSDQGETYNEQFF.